Below, one T cell receptor beta chain is given with its context. This clonotype came up a few times. Its antigen is still unknown. There are no base qualities to consult, and no much larger clone falls within one base. Trimming removed 2 bases from V and 2 bases from J, leaving 11 bases between the germline ends. Taken from the germline V gene, the CDR1 and CDR2 loops are KGHDR and SFDVKD. The CDR3 goes from the cysteine to the phenylalanine over 16 residues. CDR3 DNA only is kept here, 48 bases in frame from base 1. This sample was taken from a study of blood T cells in healthy people across ages (dated by TCRdb to between 2015 and 2017). With respect to the entire study: In model experiments, template switching captured about one uniquely barcoded TCR beta cDNA molecule for every two T cells. The study measured age-related changes in TCR beta repertoire diversity using deep sequencing normalized with unique cDNA molecular identifiers. Donors were grouped into four age groups: young (average about 15 years), middle-aged (39), aged (about 59) and long-lived (around 80). For two donors (one aged 18 to 30 and one aged 80 or older), the study analyzed two additional independent replicas of 1 million unique cDNA reads from the same blood draw.

Donors were a few dozen systemically healthy Caucasian individuals from Russia aged 6 to 90 years. Each donor gave approximately 9.3 milliliters of peripheral blood, collected into EDTA-treated Vacutainer tubes. Ficoll-Paque density-gradient centrifugation was used to isolate PBMCs, with at least 7 million obtained per sample. Total RNA was extracted from PBMCs with Trizol reagent, with at least 6 micrograms obtained per sample. For every donor, flow cytometry on a PBMC aliquot measured the percentage of naive CD45RAhigh/CD27high T cells. Study-wide findings and limitations: There was a strong correlation between observed TCR beta diversity and the percentage of naive T cells measured by flow cytometry. As age increased, observed TCR beta diversity per million T cells dropped in a roughly linear way, and a significant reduction was already evident by age about 40. Conclusive comparison of naive and antigen-experienced compartments was prevented by the profiling of bulk unsorted PBMCs. Compared with the aged group, the long-lived group had more naive CD4+ T cells, fewer expanded clones and increased TCR diversity, a pattern suggesting age selection. Because donor CMV infection status was unknown, age-related changes in expanded clonotypes were potentially confounded. Total diversity estimates from one million sequenced T cells were considered lower bounds and underestimates.

The method was 5' RACE. Instrument used: Illumina HiSeq 2500. A second 7 to 11 cycle PCR used a sample-barcoded 5' primer and a J-beta primer mix. Each TCR beta cDNA molecule received a unique molecular identifier from a template-switch 5' adaptor carrying 12 random nucleotides. At least 2.5 million CDR3-containing paired-end reads were obtained from each sample. First-strand cDNA was synthesized from all RNA with the Mint cDNA synthesis kit, primed by a TRBC-specific oligonucleotide. After uracil-DNA glycosylase treatment, a first 18-cycle PCR used universal primers M1SS and BC2_uni_R on all cDNA. The published analysis was carried out like this. For normalization, 1 million high-quality reads, each with a distinct molecular identifier, were randomly selected from each sample. Instead of being binned into consensus sequences, reads with shared molecular identifiers were discarded. MiTCR, with a Q25 quality threshold and the strictest error-elimination algorithm, was used for CDR3 identification, clonotype clustering and error correction. Lower-bound total TCR beta diversity was estimated with a nonparametric unseen species model using Euler transformation. In-frame beta chains were kept once TCRdb had trimmed the public reads at Q25 with fastp and called clones with MiXCR. Identical CDR3 protein sequences are pooled into one entry, listed with their most common genes and DNA. The V and J calls come from TCRdb's annotation, not from the publication. The sample profile shows over 500,000 distinct CDR3 sequences; roughly a quarter of them were found once. 3% to 4% of the sample goes to the ten largest clones.

The sample was also reused in another study, on T cells of mothers and their children. Looking at the second paper: Donors were nine systemically healthy Caucasian individuals: three mothers and their six children. cDNA synthesis consumed the entire amount of extracted RNA, loaded at about 1.5 ug RNA in each 15 ul reaction. In the second PCR, the M1S primer introduced both the sample barcodes and 2-4 random nucleotides. Over 8.5 million TCR beta CDR3 reads were obtained for each mother, and approximately 2.9 million reads were obtained for each child. Thymic selection similarly shapes TCR recombination output in related and unrelated pairs, with minor effect from inherited differences. Related mother-child pairs always showed normalized repertoire overlap that was slightly higher than in unrelated mother-child pairs, though the difference was never significant. With a sensitivity of roughly 93 clones per million clonotypes, no persistent microchimeric T cell clones were detected. To look for features that set related mother-child pairs apart from unrelated individuals, the researchers ran deep NGS to compare the TCR beta repertoires of mothers and children. On average, the children were roughly 10 +/- 4 years old, while the mothers were approximately 40 +/- 4 years old. After adapter ligation with NEBNext reagents, the libraries were sequenced on Illumina HiSeq 2000 with 100+100 nt paired-end reads. To prevent cross-contamination, the mother and child libraries were prepared one month apart and sequenced in separate runs. Between 500,000 and 2,000,000 distinct TCR beta clonotypes were identified per donor. Naive TCR beta clonotypes were estimated from low-frequency clonotypes matched to each donor's FACS-determined naive share, without sorting.

The V and J segments used are TRBV24-1 and TRBJ2-2; no D segment can be confidently identified. The sample was blood. The TCR comes from a boy between 2 and 10 years old in good health. The CDR3 sequence is CATSDSTSPNTGELFF. The base sequence is TGTGCCACCAGTGATTCGACGTCTCCCAACACCGGGGAGCTGTTTTTT.